This T cell receptor beta chain came from a study of blood T cell repertoires in COVID-19. As for the study in general: Sites across the United States, Italy and Spain contributed samples from acute and convalescent COVID-19.

Germline assignment: CDR1 KGHSH and CDR2 LQKENI. The junction had 5 bases not matched to a gene; V was cut back by 4 bases and J by 5 bases. The CDR3 extends over 14 amino acids. TCRdb keeps only in-frame clones here, not all; method: immunoSEQ multiplex PCR. The profile shows some 200,000 clones, 86% of them singletons. Specimen: peripheral blood. J is TRBJ2-1 and V is TRBV18, with 7 nucleotides matching TRBD1. The receptor was isolated from a man aged 50-59 years with acute or convalescent COVID-19. The DNA for the CDR3 is TGTGCCAGCTCACGCGGACAGGACAACAATGAGCAGTTCTTC. Amino acids: CASSRGQDNNEQFF.